The rows below give T cell receptor beta chains drawn from one sample of a study of CD8 T cells in ankylosing spondylitis. A single record per CDR3 protein comes from TCRdb applying MiXCR to the 5' RACE reads. Of roughly 180,000 distinct CDR3 sequences in the sample, roughly 13% are singletons; the top ten hold approximately 10%. The sequenced sample was blood, either unsorted or a sorted T cell fraction (not recorded which). The receptors were gathered from a female donor with ankylosing spondylitis or in good health (not recorded which). The CDR3 runs from the conserved cysteine through the conserved F or W. Each record gives: clone size, V gene, J gene, D gene, CDR3 protein, CDR3 DNA. A D gene is named only where the DNA matches it firmly. Clone size is given for some rows only: seen once, a few or many times, or a class if the clone is expanded.

clone_size: many
v_call: TRBV7-2
j_call: TRBJ2-7
d_call: .
cdr3_aa: CASSLGGRKSYEQYF
cdr3_nt: TGTGCCAGCAGCTTAGGTGGTCGGAAAAGCTACGAGCAGTACTTC

clone_size: few
v_call: TRBV7-2
j_call: TRBJ2-5
d_call: .
cdr3_aa: CASSLARLKETQYF
cdr3_nt: TGTGCCAGCAGCTTAGCTCGCCTAAAAGAGACCCAGTACTTC

clone_size: .
v_call: TRBV28
j_call: TRBJ1-4
d_call: .
cdr3_aa: CASSPVYNERLFF
cdr3_nt: TGTGCCAGCAGTCCAGTTTATAATGAAAGACTGTTTTTT

clone_size: many
v_call: TRBV7-3
j_call: TRBJ2-2
d_call: .
cdr3_aa: CASSLGGITGELFF
cdr3_nt: TGTGCCAGCAGCTTGGGGGGCATCACCGGGGAGCTGTTTTTT

clone_size: many
v_call: TRBV7-8
j_call: TRBJ2-3
d_call: .
cdr3_aa: CASSLGPTGQYF
cdr3_nt: TGTGCCAGCAGCTTAGGCCCAACGGGGCAGTATTTT

clone_size: many
v_call: TRBV12-3/TRBV12-4
j_call: TRBJ2-2
d_call: .
cdr3_aa: CASSFGIGGELFF
cdr3_nt: TGTGCCAGCAGTTTTGGCATAGGGGGGGAGCTGTTTTTT

clone_size: many
v_call: TRBV7-6
j_call: TRBJ1-5
d_call: .
cdr3_aa: CASSLEGLYSNQPQHF
cdr3_nt: TGTGCCAGCAGCTTAGAGGGTTTATATAGCAATCAGCCCCAGCATTTT

clone_size: many
v_call: TRBV29-1
j_call: TRBJ2-3
d_call: TRBD2
cdr3_aa: CSVESSGKGGTQYF
cdr3_nt: TGCAGCGTTGAATCTAGCGGGAAGGGAGGTACGCAGTATTTT

clone_size: few
v_call: TRBV6-5
j_call: TRBJ1-6
d_call: TRBD1
cdr3_aa: CASRYHLTGGSSPLHF
cdr3_nt: TGTGCCAGCAGGTACCACCTGACAGGGGGCAGTTCACCCCTCCACTTT

clone_size: many
v_call: TRBV6-1
j_call: TRBJ2-7
d_call: .
cdr3_aa: CASTSERAVSYEQYF
cdr3_nt: TGTGCCAGCACCTCCGAACGGGCAGTTTCCTACGAGCAGTACTTC

clone_size: many
v_call: TRBV13
j_call: TRBJ1-4
d_call: .
cdr3_aa: CASSFTGGGREKLFF
cdr3_nt: TGTGCCAGCAGCTTCACCGGGGGCGGAAGGGAAAAACTGTTTTTT

clone_size: many
v_call: TRBV7-9
j_call: TRBJ2-1
d_call: TRBD2
cdr3_aa: CASSSTGTRSNEQFF
cdr3_nt: TGTGCCAGCAGCTCTACCGGGACTAGGTCCAATGAGCAGTTCTTC

clone_size: many
v_call: TRBV5-6
j_call: TRBJ2-7
d_call: .
cdr3_aa: CASSQGRGAHF
cdr3_nt: TGTGCCAGCAGCCAAGGACGGGGAGCACACTTC

clone_size: .
v_call: TRBV5-1
j_call: TRBJ2-1
d_call: .
cdr3_aa: CASSFSVHEQFF
cdr3_nt: TGCGCCAGCAGCTTTAGCGTCCATGAGCAGTTCTTC

clone_size: few
v_call: TRBV7-4
j_call: TRBJ1-6
d_call: .
cdr3_aa: CASSLPGGASLNSPLHF
cdr3_nt: TGTGCCAGCAGCCTCCCCGGCGGAGCCTCCCTTAATTCACCCCTCCACTTT

clone_size: many
v_call: TRBV7-2
j_call: TRBJ1-1
d_call: TRBD1
cdr3_aa: CASRRQGNTEAFF
cdr3_nt: TGTGCCAGCAGACGACAGGGCAACACTGAAGCTTTCTTT

clone_size: many
v_call: TRBV5-1
j_call: TRBJ2-1
d_call: TRBD1
cdr3_aa: CASSQGQGGDEQFF
cdr3_nt: TGCGCCAGCAGCCAAGGACAGGGAGGCGATGAGCAGTTCTTC

clone_size: .
v_call: TRBV29-1
j_call: TRBJ2-7
d_call: .
cdr3_aa: CSVHTGERFYEQYF
cdr3_nt: TGCAGCGTCCACACCGGGGAGCGGTTCTACGAGCAGTACTTC

clone_size: .
v_call: TRBV27
j_call: TRBJ2-1
d_call: .
cdr3_aa: CASSPPGRPLSEQFF
cdr3_nt: TGTGCCAGCAGTCCCCCCGGTAGACCCCTAAGTGAGCAGTTCTTC

clone_size: few
v_call: TRBV5-1
j_call: TRBJ1-2
d_call: .
cdr3_aa: CASSRMGLSYGYTF
cdr3_nt: TGCGCCAGCAGCAGAATGGGACTCAGTTATGGCTACACCTTC

clone_size: .
v_call: TRBV12-3/TRBV12-4
j_call: TRBJ2-7
d_call: .
cdr3_aa: CASSLEGQGSYEQYF
cdr3_nt: TGTGCCAGCAGTTTAGAGGGTCAGGGTTCCTACGAGCAGTACTTC

clone_size: many
v_call: TRBV20-1
j_call: TRBJ1-3
d_call: .
cdr3_aa: CSAKTGTGNTIYF
cdr3_nt: TGCAGTGCTAAAACAGGGACTGGAAACACCATATATTTT

clone_size: .
v_call: TRBV19
j_call: TRBJ2-1
d_call: .
cdr3_aa: CASSMGAQERQFF
cdr3_nt: TGTGCCAGTAGTATGGGGGCCCAAGAAAGGCAGTTCTTC

clone_size: many
v_call: TRBV7-9
j_call: TRBJ1-2
d_call: TRBD1
cdr3_aa: CASSSNTRQGGYGYTF
cdr3_nt: TGTGCCAGCAGCTCCAACACCCGACAGGGGGGCTATGGCTACACCTTC

clone_size: many
v_call: TRBV25-1
j_call: TRBJ2-7
d_call: TRBD2
cdr3_aa: CASSHYSGTYEQYF
cdr3_nt: TGTGCCAGCAGTCATTATAGCGGGACCTACGAGCAGTACTTC

clone_size: .
v_call: TRBV28
j_call: TRBJ1-1
d_call: .
cdr3_aa: CASSGPYNPGTSWGAFF
cdr3_nt: TGTGCCAGCAGTGGACCATATAACCCGGGGACCTCCTGGGGGGCTTTCTTT

clone_size: many
v_call: TRBV3-1
j_call: TRBJ1-6
d_call: .
cdr3_aa: CASSQDQWGPLHF
cdr3_nt: TGTGCCAGCAGCCAAGATCAGTGGGGACCCCTCCACTTT

clone_size: many
v_call: TRBV12-3/TRBV12-4
j_call: TRBJ1-5
d_call: .
cdr3_aa: CASRGDNQPQHF
cdr3_nt: TGTGCCAGCAGGGGGGACAATCAGCCCCAGCATTTT

clone_size: many
v_call: TRBV20-1
j_call: TRBJ2-7
d_call: .
cdr3_aa: CSASLEGEYEQYF
cdr3_nt: TGCAGTGCTAGTCTCGAGGGAGAGTACGAGCAGTACTTC

clone_size: .
v_call: TRBV5-1
j_call: TRBJ2-5
d_call: TRBD2
cdr3_aa: CASSPGTSGETQYF
cdr3_nt: TGCGCCAGCAGTCCCGGGACTAGTGGGGAGACCCAGTACTTC

clone_size: many
v_call: TRBV11-3
j_call: TRBJ2-2
d_call: TRBD1
cdr3_aa: CASSSRTGFSTGELFF
cdr3_nt: TGTGCCAGCAGCTCACGGACAGGGTTTAGCACCGGGGAGCTGTTTTTT

clone_size: many
v_call: TRBV7-9
j_call: TRBJ1-5
d_call: .
cdr3_aa: CASSIWDSRSNQPQHF
cdr3_nt: TGTGCCAGCAGCATATGGGATTCTCGTAGCAATCAGCCCCAGCATTTT

clone_size: .
v_call: TRBV18
j_call: TRBJ2-1
d_call: .
cdr3_aa: CASSPGTSEQFF
cdr3_nt: TGTGCCAGCTCACCCGGGACTTCCGAGCAGTTCTTC

clone_size: many
v_call: TRBV28
j_call: TRBJ2-7
d_call: TRBD2
cdr3_aa: CASRGRTSGRYEQYF
cdr3_nt: TGTGCCAGCAGGGGAAGGACTAGCGGAAGGTACGAGCAGTACTTC

clone_size: many
v_call: TRBV6-2/TRBV6-3
j_call: TRBJ2-5
d_call: .
cdr3_aa: CASSYYRQETQYF
cdr3_nt: TGTGCCAGCAGTTACTACCGACAGGAGACCCAGTACTTC

clone_size: many
v_call: TRBV12-3/TRBV12-4
j_call: TRBJ1-5
d_call: TRBD1
cdr3_aa: CASSHSDRRRQPQHF
cdr3_nt: TGTGCCAGCAGCCACTCGGACAGGCGGCGTCAGCCCCAGCATTTT

clone_size: many
v_call: TRBV20-1
j_call: TRBJ2-7
d_call: TRBD2
cdr3_aa: CSASRDYGEQYF
cdr3_nt: TGCAGTGCTAGCCGGGACTATGGCGAGCAGTACTTC

clone_size: few
v_call: TRBV18
j_call: TRBJ2-6
d_call: TRBD1
cdr3_aa: CASSPLGQGATGANVLTF
cdr3_nt: TGTGCCAGCTCACCACTAGGACAGGGGGCAACTGGGGCCAACGTCCTGACTTTC

clone_size: few
v_call: TRBV9
j_call: TRBJ2-3
d_call: .
cdr3_aa: CASSVDEGLTDTQYF
cdr3_nt: TGTGCCAGCAGCGTAGATGAGGGGCTCACAGATACGCAGTATTTT

clone_size: many
v_call: TRBV4-2
j_call: TRBJ2-7
d_call: TRBD1
cdr3_aa: CASSQGQGAVDEQYF
cdr3_nt: TGTGCCAGCAGCCAGGGACAGGGGGCCGTCGACGAGCAGTACTTC

clone_size: many
v_call: TRBV24-1
j_call: TRBJ2-7
d_call: .
cdr3_aa: CAAGRRDGYEQYF
cdr3_nt: TGTGCCGCAGGGAGGCGGGACGGCTACGAGCAGTACTTC

clone_size: .
v_call: TRBV28
j_call: TRBJ2-4
d_call: TRBD1
cdr3_aa: CASSPGTGSVQYF
cdr3_nt: TGTGCCAGCAGCCCCGGGACAGGTAGCGTTCAGTACTTC

clone_size: few
v_call: TRBV7-2
j_call: TRBJ2-5
d_call: TRBD1
cdr3_aa: CASSLASTGVFMQTQYF
cdr3_nt: TGTGCCAGCAGCTTAGCGTCCACAGGGGTTTTTATGCAGACCCAGTACTTC

clone_size: many
v_call: TRBV29-1
j_call: TRBJ1-2
d_call: .
cdr3_aa: CSVVATGPNYGYTF
cdr3_nt: TGCAGCGTTGTGGCGACAGGACCAAACTATGGCTACACCTTC

clone_size: few
v_call: TRBV19
j_call: TRBJ2-7
d_call: TRBD2
cdr3_aa: CATRRGVLYEQYF
cdr3_nt: TGTGCCACGCGGCGGGGGGTACTCTACGAGCAGTACTTC

clone_size: many
v_call: TRBV5-1
j_call: TRBJ1-3
d_call: .
cdr3_aa: CASSLDLGGNTIYF
cdr3_nt: TGCGCCAGCAGCTTGGACCTGGGGGGAAACACCATATATTTT

clone_size: many
v_call: TRBV20-1
j_call: TRBJ1-2
d_call: .
cdr3_aa: CSASAGGYGYTF
cdr3_nt: TGCAGTGCTAGTGCGGGGGGGTATGGCTACACCTTC

clone_size: many
v_call: TRBV12-5
j_call: TRBJ2-1
d_call: TRBD2
cdr3_aa: CASGSPPAGRSYNEQFF
cdr3_nt: TGTGCTAGTGGTTCGCCCCCAGCGGGGCGCTCCTACAATGAGCAGTTCTTC

clone_size: many
v_call: TRBV5-1
j_call: TRBJ2-1
d_call: TRBD2
cdr3_aa: CASSVSGEAFNEQFF
cdr3_nt: TGCGCCAGCAGCGTGAGCGGGGAGGCGTTCAATGAGCAGTTCTTC

clone_size: many
v_call: TRBV12-3/TRBV12-4
j_call: TRBJ1-2
d_call: TRBD1
cdr3_aa: CASRRQGDYGYTF
cdr3_nt: TGTGCCAGCAGACGACAGGGCGACTATGGCTACACCTTC

clone_size: many
v_call: TRBV12-3/TRBV12-4
j_call: TRBJ1-1
d_call: .
cdr3_aa: CASSLTEGGTEAFF
cdr3_nt: TGTGCCAGCAGTTTGACGGAAGGTGGCACTGAAGCTTTCTTT

clone_size: many
v_call: TRBV27
j_call: TRBJ2-3
d_call: TRBD2
cdr3_aa: CASSFERETDTQYF
cdr3_nt: TGTGCCAGCAGTTTTGAGCGGGAAACAGATACGCAGTATTTT

clone_size: many
v_call: TRBV10-3
j_call: TRBJ1-5
d_call: .
cdr3_aa: CAISGASSNQPQHF
cdr3_nt: TGTGCCATCAGTGGGGCCAGCTCAAATCAGCCCCAGCATTTT

clone_size: many
v_call: TRBV7-9
j_call: TRBJ2-1
d_call: TRBD1
cdr3_aa: CASSSQLDRVVSDEWFF
cdr3_nt: TGTGCCAGCAGCTCTCAGCTTGACAGGGTCGTTTCAGATGAATGGTTCTTC

clone_size: few
v_call: TRBV4-3
j_call: TRBJ2-7
d_call: .
cdr3_aa: CASSQDRVGYEQYF
cdr3_nt: TGCGCCAGCAGCCAAGACAGGGTTGGCTACGAGCAGTACTTC

clone_size: many
v_call: TRBV27
j_call: TRBJ2-5
d_call: .
cdr3_aa: CASSRIAEAQETQYF
cdr3_nt: TGTGCCAGCAGTCGAATAGCGGAGGCACAAGAGACCCAGTACTTC

clone_size: few
v_call: TRBV9
j_call: TRBJ2-3
d_call: TRBD2
cdr3_aa: CASSGPGLAGTGTDTQYF
cdr3_nt: TGTGCCAGCAGCGGACCGGGACTAGCGGGGACTGGCACAGATACGCAGTATTTT